This TCR beta chain stems from a study of CD8 T cells in ankylosing spondylitis. General study points: Existing reports had already noted some motif variants in reactive arthritis synovial fluid and blood. About 8 highly homologous variants made up a TCR beta motif, and this motif appeared characteristic of ankylosing spondylitis blood. Clones linked to disease were reported to show significant enrichment in matched ankylosing spondylitis synovial fluid.

Quantitative 5'-RACE with molecular barcodes produced the TCR beta libraries. TCRdb ran MiXCR on the 5' RACE reads and lists one entry per CDR3 protein. The sample consists of 200,000 to 250,000 distinct CDR3 sequences, roughly 10% of them appearing once. Germline V gene sequence: CDR1 SNHLY, CDR2 FYNNEI. This CDR3 is 16 amino acids long. Trimming shortened V by 1 base and J by 2 bases, and 12 bases separated the two germline ends. A note on this clonotype: The antigen remains unidentified.

The chain joins TRBV2 to TRBJ2-1, with D perhaps given as TRBD1 or TRBD2 (5 bases each). The TCR sequence derives from a male donor with ankylosing spondylitis or in good health (not recorded which). The sample was blood, either unsorted or a sorted T cell fraction (not recorded which). The DNA of the CDR3 is TGTGCCAGCAGTGAAGTCGGCAGGGAGACCTACAATGAGCAGTTCTTC. Translated, it gives CASSEVGRETYNEQFF.